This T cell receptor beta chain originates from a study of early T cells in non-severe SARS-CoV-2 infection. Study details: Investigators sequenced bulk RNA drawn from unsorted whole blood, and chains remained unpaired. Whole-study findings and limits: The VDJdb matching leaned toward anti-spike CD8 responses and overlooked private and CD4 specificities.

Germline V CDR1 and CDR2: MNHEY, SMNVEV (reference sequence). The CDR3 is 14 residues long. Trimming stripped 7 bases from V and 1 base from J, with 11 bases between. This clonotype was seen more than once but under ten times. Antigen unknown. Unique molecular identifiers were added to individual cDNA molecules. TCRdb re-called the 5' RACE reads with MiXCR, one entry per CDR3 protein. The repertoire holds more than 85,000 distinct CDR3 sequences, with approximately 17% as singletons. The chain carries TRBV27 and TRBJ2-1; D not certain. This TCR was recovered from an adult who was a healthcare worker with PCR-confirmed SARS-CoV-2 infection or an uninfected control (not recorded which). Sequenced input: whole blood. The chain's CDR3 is CASTSSGSYNEQFF. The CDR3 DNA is TGTGCCAGCACGTCCTCCGGGTCCTACAATGAGCAGTTCTTC.